Presented here are 10 T cell receptor beta chains from one specimen sequenced in a study of cytomegalovirus exposure and HLA in healthy donors. With 60 Vbeta and 13 Jbeta primers, the PCR was carried out. The protocol was immunoSEQ multiplex PCR, while the TCRdb copy is restricted to in-frame clones and leaves out a portion. The table has approximately 100,000 clones, around three quarters seen once. The specimen sequenced was PBMCs. These receptors were taken from a female donor in good health and CMV-seronegative.

This chain links TRBV6-1 with TRBJ1-4, with D possibly TRBD1 on 6 matching bases. Trimming shortened V by 0 bases and J by 7 bases, and 21 bases separated the two germline ends. Germline-derived CDR1 and CDR2 are MNHNS and SASEGT. The CDR3 extends over 18 amino acids. The CDR3 protein is CASSEAAPGWGPREKLFF. In nucleotides, the CDR3 is TGTGCCAGCAGTGAAGCAGCCCCCGGTTGGGGGCCGCGTGAAAAACTGTTTTTT.

The chain joins TRBV30 to TRBJ2-5; D possibly corresponds to TRBD1 (5 bases). Germline-derived CDR1 and CDR2 are GTSNPN and SVGIG (reference sequence). The V gene lost 1 base and the J gene lost 5 bases, with 11 bases spanning the gap. The CDR3 spans 13 residues. CDR3 sequence: CAWSGGLGETQYF. CDR3 nucleotides: TGTGCCTGGAGTGGGGGCTTGGGGGAGACCCAGTACTTC.

This sequence joins TRBV6-5 and TRBJ1-5; the D is unclear. The CDR3 is 13 residues long. Germline V gives CDR1 MNHEY, CDR2 SVGAGI. V lost 2 bases and J lost 5, with 7 bases in between. The CDR3 DNA reads as TGTGCCAGCAGTTACAGGGAGGATCAGCCCCAGCATTTT. Its translation is CASSYREDQPQHF.

The count of this clone is one. The CDR3 coding sequence is TGCGCCAGCAGGAGGAGTGGCGCGGGGATGAACACTGAAGCTTTCTTT. It specifies CASRRSGAGMNTEAFF. The chain links TRBV5-1 to TRBJ1-1, with unresolved D. V dropped 5 bases and J dropped 0 bases, with 17 bases sitting between them. CDR1 is SGHRS and CDR2 is YFSETQ in the germline V gene. CDR3 length equals 16 residues.

The V and J genes are TRBV28 and TRBJ2-2; D may be TRBD1 (5 bases). Trimming shortened V by 2 bases and J by 4 bases, and 11 bases separated the two germline ends. Germline V gives CDR1 MDHEN, CDR2 SYDVKM. The CDR3 has 15 amino acids. The CDR3 sequence: CASSLARAATGELFF. For the CDR3, the DNA is TGTGCCAGCAGTTTAGCCAGGGCGGCCACCGGGGAGCTGTTTTTT.

V usage is TRBV9 and J usage is TRBJ2-7; 11 bases are shared with TRBD2. The CDR3 runs 20 residues. The junction had 21 bases not matched to a gene; V was cut back by 4 bases and J by 3 bases. Germline-derived CDR1 and CDR2 are SGDLS and YYNGEE. CDR3 region: CASSFGLAGSFWRLCYEQYF. The CDR3 DNA sequence: TGTGCCAGCAGCTTCGGACTAGCGGGTAGCTTTTGGCGATTATGCTACGAGCAGTACTTC.

This chain links TRBV6-5 with TRBJ1-2; a possible D gene is TRBD1 (6 bases). The V end was cut by 0 bases, the J end by 6 bases, with 14 bases between. The CDR3 length is 15 residues. CDR1 is MNHEY, CDR2 SVGAGI, per germline. The CDR3 DNA follows: TGTGCCAGCAGTTACTCGATTGCGGGGGCGGATGGCTACACCTTC. Amino acids: CASSYSIAGADGYTF.

This sequence joins TRBV7-9 and TRBJ2-5, with D possibly TRBD1 on 6 matching bases. TRBJ2-7 explains the end of the DNA better; the J call may be wrong. The CDR3 has 13 amino acids. Germline CDR1 SEHNR, CDR2 FQNEAQ (reference sequence). CDR3 sequence (DNA): TGTGCCAGCAGCTTGGCAGGGGAGTTCGAGCAGTACTTC. Protein sequence: CASSLAGEFEQYF.

DNA for the CDR3: TGTGCCAGCAGCTTAGGAGGGACACCTTCCTACGAGCAGTACTTC. It codes for CASSLGGTPSYEQYF. This rearrangement joins TRBV7-6 to TRBJ2-7, with TRBD1 as a possible D gene (6 bases). The CDR3 has 15 residues. The V end lost 1 base, the J end lost 1 base, and 11 bases lay between the germline ends. Germline CDR1 reads SGHVS; CDR2 reads FNYEAQ.

This chain uses TRBV5-4 with TRBJ2-1; D is perhaps TRBD2 (5 bases). V was shortened by 4 bases and J by 7 bases, with 21 bases between the two germline ends. CDR3 length: 16 amino acids. Per the germline V gene, CDR1 is SGHNT and CDR2 is YYREEE (reference sequence). Written as DNA, the CDR3 is TGTGCCAGCAGCGAAATACACGGGATAAGTAGAAATGAGCAGTTCTTC. It encodes CASSEIHGISRNEQFF.